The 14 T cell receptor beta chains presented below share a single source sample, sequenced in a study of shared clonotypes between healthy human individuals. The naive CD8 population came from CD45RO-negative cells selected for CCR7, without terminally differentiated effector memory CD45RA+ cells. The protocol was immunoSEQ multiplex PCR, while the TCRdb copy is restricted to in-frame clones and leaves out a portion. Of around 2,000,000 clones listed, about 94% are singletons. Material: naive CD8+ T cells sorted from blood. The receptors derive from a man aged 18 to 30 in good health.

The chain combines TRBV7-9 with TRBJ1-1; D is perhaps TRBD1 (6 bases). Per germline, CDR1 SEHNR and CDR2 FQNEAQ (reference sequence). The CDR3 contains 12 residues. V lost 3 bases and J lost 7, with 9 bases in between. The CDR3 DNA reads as TGTGCCAGCAGCTTTACAGGGATTGAAGCTTTCTTT. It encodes CASSFTGIEAFF.

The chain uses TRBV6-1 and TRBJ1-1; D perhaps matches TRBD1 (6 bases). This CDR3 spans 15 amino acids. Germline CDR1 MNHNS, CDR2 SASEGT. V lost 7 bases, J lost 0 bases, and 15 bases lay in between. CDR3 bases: TGTGCCAGCATCGAACAGGGAGAAATGAACACTGAAGCTTTCTTT. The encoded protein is CASIEQGEMNTEAFF.

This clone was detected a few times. CDR3 loop: CASSLLPDSYNSPLHF. The CDR3 coding sequence is TGCGCCAGCAGCTTGCTACCCGACTCCTATAATTCACCCCTCCACTTT. The chain couples TRBV5-1 to TRBJ1-6; D is undetermined. CDR1 and CDR2 (germline): SGHRS, YFSETQ. This CDR3 spans 16 amino acids. Trimming shortened V by 1 base and J by 0 bases, and 8 bases separated the two germline ends.

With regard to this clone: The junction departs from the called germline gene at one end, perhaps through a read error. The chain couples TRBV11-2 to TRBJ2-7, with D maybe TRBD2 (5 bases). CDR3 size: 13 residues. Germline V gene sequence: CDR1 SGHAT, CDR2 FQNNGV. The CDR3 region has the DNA TGTGCCAGCAGCTCCCCAAAAGACTACGAGCGGTACTTC. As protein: CASSSPKDYERYF.

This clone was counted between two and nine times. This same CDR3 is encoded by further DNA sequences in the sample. The CDR3 DNA reads as TGTGCCAGCAGCTTGTGGGGGTCCTACGAGCAGTACTTC. Translating gives CASSLWGSYEQYF. The rearrangement links TRBV5-6 to TRBJ2-7; perhaps D is TRBD1 or TRBD2 (5 bases each). In germline, CDR1 is SGHDT, CDR2 YYEEEE. The CDR3 consists of 13 residues. V lost 1 base and J 1 base, leaving 6 bases between the germline ends.

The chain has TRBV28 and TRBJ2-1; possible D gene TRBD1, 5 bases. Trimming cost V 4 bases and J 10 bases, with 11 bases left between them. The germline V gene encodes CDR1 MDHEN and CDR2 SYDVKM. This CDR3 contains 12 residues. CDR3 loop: CASSSRVFEQFF. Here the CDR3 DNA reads TGTGCCAGCAGTTCCAGGGTCTTCGAGCAGTTCTTC.

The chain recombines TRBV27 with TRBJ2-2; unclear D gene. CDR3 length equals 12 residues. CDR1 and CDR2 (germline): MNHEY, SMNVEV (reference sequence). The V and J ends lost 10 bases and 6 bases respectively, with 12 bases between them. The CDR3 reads CATETGSGELFF. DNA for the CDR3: TGTGCCACCGAGACGGGTTCCGGGGAGCTGTTTTTT.

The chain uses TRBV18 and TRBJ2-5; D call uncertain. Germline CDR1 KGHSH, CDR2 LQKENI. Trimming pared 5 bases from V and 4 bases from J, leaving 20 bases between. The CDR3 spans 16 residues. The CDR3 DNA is TGTGCCAGCTCAAGGAACGAGGAAGCTCCTCGAGAGACCCAGTACTTC. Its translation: CASSRNEEAPRETQYF. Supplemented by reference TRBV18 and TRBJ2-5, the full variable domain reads NAGVMQNPRHLVRRRGQEARLRCSPMKGHSHVYWYRQLPEEGLKFMVYLQKENIIDESGMPKERFSAEFPKEGPSILRIQQVVRGDSAAYFCASSRNEEAPRETQYFGPGTRLLVL.

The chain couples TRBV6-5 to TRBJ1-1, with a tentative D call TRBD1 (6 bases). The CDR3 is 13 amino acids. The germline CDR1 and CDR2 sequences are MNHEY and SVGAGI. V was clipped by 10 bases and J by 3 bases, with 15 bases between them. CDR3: CATNRELYTEAFF. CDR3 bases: TGTGCCACTAACAGGGAATTGTACACTGAAGCTTTCTTT.

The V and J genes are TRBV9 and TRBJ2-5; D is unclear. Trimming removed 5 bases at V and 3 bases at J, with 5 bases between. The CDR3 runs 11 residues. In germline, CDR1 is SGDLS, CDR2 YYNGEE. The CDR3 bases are TGTGCCAGCAGTACCGAAGAGACCCAGTACTTC. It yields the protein CASSTEETQYF.

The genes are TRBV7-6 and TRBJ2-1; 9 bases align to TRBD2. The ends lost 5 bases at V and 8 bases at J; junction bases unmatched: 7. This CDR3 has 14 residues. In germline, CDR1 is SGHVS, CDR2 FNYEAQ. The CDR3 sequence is CASSGGGGIYEQFF. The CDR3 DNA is TGTGCCAGCAGCGGCGGGGGGGGGATCTATGAGCAGTTCTTC.

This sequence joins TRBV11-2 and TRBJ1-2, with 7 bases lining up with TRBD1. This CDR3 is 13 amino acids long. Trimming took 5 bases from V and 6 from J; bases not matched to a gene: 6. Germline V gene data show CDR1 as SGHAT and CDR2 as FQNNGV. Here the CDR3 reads CASSREGADGYTF. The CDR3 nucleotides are TGTGCCAGCAGCCGCGAGGGGGCAGATGGCTACACCTTC.

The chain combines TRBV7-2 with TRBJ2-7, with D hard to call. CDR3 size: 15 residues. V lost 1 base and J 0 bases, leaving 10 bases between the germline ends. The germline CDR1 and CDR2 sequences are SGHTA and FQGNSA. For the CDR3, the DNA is TGTGCCAGCAGCTTAGGGATTCAGAGCTCCTACGAGCAGTACTTC. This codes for CASSLGIQSSYEQYF. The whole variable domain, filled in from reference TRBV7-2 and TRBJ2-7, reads GAGVSQSPSNKVTEKGKDVELRCDPISGHTALYWYRQSLGQGLEFLIYFQGNSAPDKSGLPSDRFSAERTGGSVSTLTIQRTQQEDSAVYLCASSLGIQSSYEQYFGPGTRLTVT.

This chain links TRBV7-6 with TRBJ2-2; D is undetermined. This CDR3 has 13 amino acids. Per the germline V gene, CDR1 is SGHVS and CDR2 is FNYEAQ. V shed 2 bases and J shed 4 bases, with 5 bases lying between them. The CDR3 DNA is TGTGCCAGCAGCTTACTCGTCACCGGGGAGCTGTTTTTT. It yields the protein CASSLLVTGELFF.